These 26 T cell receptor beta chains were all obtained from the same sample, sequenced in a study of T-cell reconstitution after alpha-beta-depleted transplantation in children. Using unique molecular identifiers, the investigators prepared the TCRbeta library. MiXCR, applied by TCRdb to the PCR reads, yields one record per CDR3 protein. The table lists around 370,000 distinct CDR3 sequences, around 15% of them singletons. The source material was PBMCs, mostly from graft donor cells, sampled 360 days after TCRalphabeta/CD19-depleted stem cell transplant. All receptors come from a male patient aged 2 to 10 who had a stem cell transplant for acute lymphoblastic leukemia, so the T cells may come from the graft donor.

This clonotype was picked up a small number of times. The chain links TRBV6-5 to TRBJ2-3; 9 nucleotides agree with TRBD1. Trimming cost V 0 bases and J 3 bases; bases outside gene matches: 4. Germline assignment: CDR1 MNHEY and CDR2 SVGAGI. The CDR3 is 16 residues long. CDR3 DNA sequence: TGTGCCAGCAGTTACTCGAGTGACAGGGGGACAGATACGCAGTATTTT. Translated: CASSYSSDRGTDTQYF.

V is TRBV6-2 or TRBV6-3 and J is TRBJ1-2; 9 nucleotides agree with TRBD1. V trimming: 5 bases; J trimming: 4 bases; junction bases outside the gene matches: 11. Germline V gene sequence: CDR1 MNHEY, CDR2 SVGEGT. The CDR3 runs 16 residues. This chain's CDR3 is CASSLAGTGKFYGYTF. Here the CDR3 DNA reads TGTGCCAGCAGTCTCGCCGGGACAGGGAAATTCTATGGCTACACCTTC.

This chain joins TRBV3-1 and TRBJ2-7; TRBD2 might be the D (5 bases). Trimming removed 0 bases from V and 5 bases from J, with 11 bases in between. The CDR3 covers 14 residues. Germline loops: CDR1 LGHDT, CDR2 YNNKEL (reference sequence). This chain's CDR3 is CASSQDIEGNEQYF. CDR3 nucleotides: TGTGCCAGCAGCCAAGATATAGAGGGAAACGAGCAGTACTTC.

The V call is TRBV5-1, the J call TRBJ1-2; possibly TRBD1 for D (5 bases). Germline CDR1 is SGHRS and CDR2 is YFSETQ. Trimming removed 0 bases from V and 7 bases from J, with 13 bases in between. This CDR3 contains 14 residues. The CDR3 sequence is CASSLVGAVGGYTF. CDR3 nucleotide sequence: TGCGCCAGCAGCTTGGTTGGGGCAGTTGGTGGCTACACCTTC.

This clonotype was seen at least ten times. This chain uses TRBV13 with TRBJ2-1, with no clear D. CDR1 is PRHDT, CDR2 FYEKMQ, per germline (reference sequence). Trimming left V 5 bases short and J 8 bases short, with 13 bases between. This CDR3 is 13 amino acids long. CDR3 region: CASSLPPLDEQFF. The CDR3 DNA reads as TGTGCCAGCAGCCTACCCCCCCTTGATGAGCAGTTCTTC.

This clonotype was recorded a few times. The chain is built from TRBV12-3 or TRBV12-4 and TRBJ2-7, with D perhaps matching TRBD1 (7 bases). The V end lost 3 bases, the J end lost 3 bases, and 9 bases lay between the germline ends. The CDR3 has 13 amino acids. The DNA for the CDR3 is TGTGCCAGCAGTTTTCAGGGGGGCTACGAGCAGTACTTC. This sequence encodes CASSFQGGYEQYF.

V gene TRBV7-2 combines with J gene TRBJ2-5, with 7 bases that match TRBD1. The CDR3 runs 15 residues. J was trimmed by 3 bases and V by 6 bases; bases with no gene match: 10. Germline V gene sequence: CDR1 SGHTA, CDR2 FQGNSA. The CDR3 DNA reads TGTGCCAGCAGGGGTACAGGGGTTCGGAAAGAGACCCAGTACTTC. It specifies CASRGTGVRKETQYF.

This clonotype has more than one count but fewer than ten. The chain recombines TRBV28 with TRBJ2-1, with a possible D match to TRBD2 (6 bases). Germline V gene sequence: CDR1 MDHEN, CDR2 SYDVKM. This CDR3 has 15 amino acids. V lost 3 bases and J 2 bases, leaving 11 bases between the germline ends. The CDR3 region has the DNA TGTGCCAGCAGTTTTGTTAGCGGAGCCTACAATGAGCAGTTCTTC. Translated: CASSFVSGAYNEQFF.

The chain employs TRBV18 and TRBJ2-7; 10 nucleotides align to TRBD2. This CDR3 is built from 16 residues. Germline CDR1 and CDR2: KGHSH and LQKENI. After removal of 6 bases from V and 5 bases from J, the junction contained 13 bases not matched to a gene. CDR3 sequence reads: CASSPGRTSGMNEQYF. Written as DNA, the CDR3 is TGTGCCAGCTCCCCCGGGCGGACTAGCGGCATGAACGAGCAGTACTTC.

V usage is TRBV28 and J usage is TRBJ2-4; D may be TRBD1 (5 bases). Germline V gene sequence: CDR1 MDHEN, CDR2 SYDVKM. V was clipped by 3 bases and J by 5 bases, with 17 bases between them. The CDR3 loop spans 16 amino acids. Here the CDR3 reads CASSFSGRAEENIQYF. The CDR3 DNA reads TGTGCCAGCAGTTTCTCCGGCAGGGCAGAGGAAAACATTCAGTACTTC.

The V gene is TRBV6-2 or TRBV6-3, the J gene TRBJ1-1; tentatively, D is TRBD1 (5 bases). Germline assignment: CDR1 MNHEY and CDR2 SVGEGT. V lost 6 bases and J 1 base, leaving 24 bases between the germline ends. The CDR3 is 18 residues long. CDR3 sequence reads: CASRPFLRVLKSNTEAFF. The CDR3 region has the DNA TGTGCCAGCAGGCCTTTCCTCAGGGTTCTCAAATCGAACACTGAAGCTTTCTTT.

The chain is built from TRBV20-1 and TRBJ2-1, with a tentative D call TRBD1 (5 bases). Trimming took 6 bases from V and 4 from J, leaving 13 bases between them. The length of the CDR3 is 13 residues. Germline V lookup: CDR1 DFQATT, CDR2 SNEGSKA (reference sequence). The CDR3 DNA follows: TGCAGTGCCTCATCTGACAGATACAATGAGCAGTTCTTC. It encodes CSASSDRYNEQFF.

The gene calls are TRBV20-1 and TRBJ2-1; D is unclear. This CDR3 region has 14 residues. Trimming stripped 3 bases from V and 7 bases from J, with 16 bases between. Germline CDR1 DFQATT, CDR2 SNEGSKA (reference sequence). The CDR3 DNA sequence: TGCAGTGCTAGCCCTCCCGACCGCCAGAATGAGCAGTTCTTC. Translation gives CSASPPDRQNEQFF.

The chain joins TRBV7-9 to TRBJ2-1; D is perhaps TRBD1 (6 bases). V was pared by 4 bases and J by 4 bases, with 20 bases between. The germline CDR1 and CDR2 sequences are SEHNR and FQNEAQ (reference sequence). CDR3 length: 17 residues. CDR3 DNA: TGTGCCAGCAGCTACCCCCTAGGGACAACGCGGTACAATGAGCAGTTCTTC. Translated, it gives CASSYPLGTTRYNEQFF.

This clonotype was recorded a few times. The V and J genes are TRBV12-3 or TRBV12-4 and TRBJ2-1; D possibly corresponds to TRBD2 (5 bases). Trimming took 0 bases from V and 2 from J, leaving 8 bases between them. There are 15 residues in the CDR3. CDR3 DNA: TGTGCCAGCAGTTTAGCGGGAGTGACCTACAATGAGCAGTTCTTC. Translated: CASSLAGVTYNEQFF.

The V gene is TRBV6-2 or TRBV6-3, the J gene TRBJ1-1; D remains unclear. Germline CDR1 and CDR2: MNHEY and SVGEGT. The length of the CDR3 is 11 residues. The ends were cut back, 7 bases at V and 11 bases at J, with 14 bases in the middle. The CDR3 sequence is CASIQAFRAFF. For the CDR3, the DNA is TGTGCCAGCATCCAGGCCTTTCGTGCTTTCTTT.

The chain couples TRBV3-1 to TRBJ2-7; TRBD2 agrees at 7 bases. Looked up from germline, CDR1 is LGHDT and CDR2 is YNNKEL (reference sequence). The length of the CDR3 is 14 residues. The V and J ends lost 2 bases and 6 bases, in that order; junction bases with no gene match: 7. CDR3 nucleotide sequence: TGTGCCAGCAGCCAAATGGGCCCTAGCGGCGAGCAGTACTTC. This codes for CASSQMGPSGEQYF.

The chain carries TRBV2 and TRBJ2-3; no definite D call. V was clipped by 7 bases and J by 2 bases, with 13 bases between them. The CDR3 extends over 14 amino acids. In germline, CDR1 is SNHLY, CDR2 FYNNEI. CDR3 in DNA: TGTGCCAGCACATTGGAAAGTTACACAGATACGCAGTATTTT. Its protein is CASTLESYTDTQYF.

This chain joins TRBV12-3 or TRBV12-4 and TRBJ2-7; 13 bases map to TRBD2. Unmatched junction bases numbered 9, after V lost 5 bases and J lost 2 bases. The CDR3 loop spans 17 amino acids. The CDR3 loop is CASSRTSGSQLTYEQYF. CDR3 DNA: TGTGCCAGCAGTCGGACTAGCGGGAGCCAACTAACCTACGAGCAGTACTTC.

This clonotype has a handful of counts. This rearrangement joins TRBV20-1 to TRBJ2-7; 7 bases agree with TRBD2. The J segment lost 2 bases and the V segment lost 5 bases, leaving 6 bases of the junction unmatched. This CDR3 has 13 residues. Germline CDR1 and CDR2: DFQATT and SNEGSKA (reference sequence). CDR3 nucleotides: TGCAGTGCTCCCGCGGGAGCACCCTACGAGCAGTACTTC. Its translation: CSAPAGAPYEQYF.

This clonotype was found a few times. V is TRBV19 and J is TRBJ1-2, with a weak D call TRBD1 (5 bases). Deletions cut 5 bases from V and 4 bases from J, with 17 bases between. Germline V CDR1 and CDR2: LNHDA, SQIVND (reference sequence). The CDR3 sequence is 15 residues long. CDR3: CASSRGRAQLYGYTF. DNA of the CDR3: TGTGCCAGTAGTCGAGGCAGGGCACAACTCTATGGCTACACCTTC.

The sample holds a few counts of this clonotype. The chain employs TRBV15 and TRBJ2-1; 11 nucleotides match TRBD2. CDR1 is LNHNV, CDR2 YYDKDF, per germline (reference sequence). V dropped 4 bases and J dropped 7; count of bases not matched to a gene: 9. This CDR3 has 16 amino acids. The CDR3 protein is CATSKSGTSGANEQFF. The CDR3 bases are TGTGCCACCAGCAAGAGCGGGACTAGCGGAGCGAATGAGCAGTTCTTC.

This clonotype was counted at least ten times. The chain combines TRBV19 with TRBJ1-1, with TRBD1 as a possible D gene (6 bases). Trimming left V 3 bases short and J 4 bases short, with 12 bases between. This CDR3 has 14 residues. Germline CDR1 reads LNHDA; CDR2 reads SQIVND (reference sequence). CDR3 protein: CASSIRGGGTEAFF. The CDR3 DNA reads TGTGCCAGTAGTATCAGGGGCGGAGGCACTGAAGCTTTCTTT.

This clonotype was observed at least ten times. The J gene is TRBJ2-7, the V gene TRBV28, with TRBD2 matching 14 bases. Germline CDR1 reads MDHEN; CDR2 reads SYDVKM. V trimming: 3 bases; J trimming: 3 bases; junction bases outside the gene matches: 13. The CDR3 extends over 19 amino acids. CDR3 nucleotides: TGTGCCAGCAGTTTGGAATTGACGGGACTAGCGGGAGTAAGCTACGAGCAGTACTTC. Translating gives CASSLELTGLAGVSYEQYF.

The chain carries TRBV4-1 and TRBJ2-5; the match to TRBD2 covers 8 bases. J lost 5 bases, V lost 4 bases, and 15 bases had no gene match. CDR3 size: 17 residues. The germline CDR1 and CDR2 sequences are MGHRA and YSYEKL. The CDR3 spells CASSPGGGRPPVETQYF. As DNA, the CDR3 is TGCGCCAGCAGCCCCGGCGGCGGGAGGCCTCCCGTGGAGACCCAGTACTTC.

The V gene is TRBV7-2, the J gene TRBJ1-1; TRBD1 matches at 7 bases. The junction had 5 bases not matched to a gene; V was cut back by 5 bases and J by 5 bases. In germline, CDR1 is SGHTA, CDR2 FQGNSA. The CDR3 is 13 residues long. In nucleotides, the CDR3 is TGTGCCAGCAGCCAGGGGGGGTGGACTGAAGCTTTCTTT. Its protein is CASSQGGWTEAFF.